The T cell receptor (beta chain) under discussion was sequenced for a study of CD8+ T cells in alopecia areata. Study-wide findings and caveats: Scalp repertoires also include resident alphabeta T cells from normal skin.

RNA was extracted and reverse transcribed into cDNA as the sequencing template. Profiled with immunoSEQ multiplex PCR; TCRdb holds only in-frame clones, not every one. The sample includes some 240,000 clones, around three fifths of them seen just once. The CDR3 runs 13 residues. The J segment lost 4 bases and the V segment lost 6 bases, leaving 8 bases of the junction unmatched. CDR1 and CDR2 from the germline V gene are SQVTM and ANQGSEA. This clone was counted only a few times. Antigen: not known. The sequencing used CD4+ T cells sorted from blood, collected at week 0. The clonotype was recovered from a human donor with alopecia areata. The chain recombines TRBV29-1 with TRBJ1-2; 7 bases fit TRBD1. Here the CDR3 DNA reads TGCAGCGTCCCATGGACAGGTGGCTATGGCTACACCTTC. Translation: CSVPWTGGYGYTF. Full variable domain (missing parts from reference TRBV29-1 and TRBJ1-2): SAVISQKPSRDICQRGTSLTIQCQVDSQVTMMFWYRQQPGQSLTLIATANQGSEATYESGFVIDKFPISRPNLTFSTLTVSNMSPEDSSIYLCSVPWTGGYGYTFGSGTRLTVV.